This record covers a single TCR beta chain. Its cognate antigen has yet to be identified. No base quality values were provided; no much bigger clone lies one nucleotide off. The sample belongs to a study of T cell responses to AZD1222 COVID-19 vaccine (dated by TCRdb to about 2021). Context from the whole study: AZD1222 recipients with second doses at about 4 weeks or about 12 weeks were pooled, because spike-specific TCR depth and breadth did not differ between schedules. A total of just over 230 trial participants underwent TCR sequencing, of whom nearly 210 had received two doses of AZD1222 and about 26 had received two doses of the MenACWY control vaccine. Trial participants were enrolled into age subgroups of 18-55, 56-69 and 70-plus years, which contained around 140, 26 and 57 TCR-sequenced participants, respectively.

V loses 3 bases of germline sequence and J loses 0 bases, and the interval between the two ends is 9 bases. From the cysteine up to the phenylalanine, the CDR3 has a length of 15 residues. Only the CDR3 region is kept as DNA, spanning 45 bases read in frame from base 1. CDR1 and CDR2 are read off the germline V gene (reference sequence) as MNHEY and SMNVEV. Paper-wide results and their limitations: The whole spike protein was spanned by vaccine-associated CD4 TCRs, and dominant responses were seen in regions 160-218 and 743-854. After two AZD1222 doses, spike-specific TCR breadth and depth were significantly higher than at day 0 and than in MenACWY recipients. Reportedly, almost half of the unique spike-specific TCRs recognized epitopes lying outside the regions that are mutated in the B.1.351 and B.1.1.7 variants. The 56-69-year group was small, and its depth increase did not reach significance, likely because of low power. Because no day 14 peak-response samples were available, the repertoires could be characterized only after the peak T cell response. Conclusions about previously exposed vaccinees are limited, since just a handful of AZD1222 recipients were seropositive for SARS-CoV-2 at baseline. Participants were mostly white British, with more females than males. The authors suggested clonal diversity may have been underestimated.

The time point tag for this specimen amounts to: baseline before first vaccination. Samples from vaccinated people were obtained from the UK trials COV001 and COV002, which included a single-blind randomized controlled phase 2/3 trial of AZD1222 (ChAdOx1 nCoV-19) in healthy adults. Trial participant PBMC samples were collected at day 0 and day 28 after the second dose for TCRbeta chain sequencing. The CDR3 regions of human TCRbeta chains were analyzed by immunosequencing. On the study's bioinformatics: Repertoire TCRs were checked for matches against a reference library of SARS-CoV-2-specific TCRs that had been generated using the MIRA antigen-specificity platform. Breadth was defined as the fraction of unique TCRs that were SARS-CoV-2-associated, and depth was defined as the fraction of total T cells that were SARS-CoV-2-associated. Using the MIRA data, every spike-specific TCR was mapped to the spike region that the TCR reacted to and assigned to either a CD4 or a CD8 class. Log10-transformed breadth and depth values were compared by one-way ANOVA with Sidak's multiple comparisons tests. Held by TCRdb, this immuneACCESS table contains in-frame sequences only and omits some clones. Under half of the omission traces to an unresolved V gene where checked; the cause of the rest is unknown. That table is the source of V, J and clone size, and D and trimming were worked out from the DNA. This sample comprises over 100,000 clones, 70% to 90% of them detected only once. Roughly 8.4% of the sample rests with the top ten.

The rearrangement combines TRBV27 with TRBJ2-1; the D gene could be either TRBD1 or TRBD2, each agreeing at 5 bases. The receptor comes from an adult in good health. Sequencing used peripheral blood, obtained on day 0 of AZD1222 vaccination. The sequence in DNA is TGTGCCAGCAGTTTGGGGGTGGACTCCTACAATGAGCAGTTCTTC. Translated, it gives CASSLGVDSYNEQFF.